This passage covers 7 T cell receptor beta chains from one sample sequenced in a study of shared clonotypes between healthy human individuals. TCRdb's table, derived via immunoSEQ multiplex PCR, lists solely in-frame clones and lacks some. The data contain approximately 1.5 million clones, approximately 98% of them seen just once; the ten biggest clones take up about 0.42%. Sequences were obtained from naive CD4+ T cells sorted from blood. Subset noted: CD45RA+ positively selected. Receptor source: a man younger than 40 in good health.

This rearrangement joins TRBV6-6 to TRBJ2-1; weak D call: TRBD2 (5 bases). Germline CDR1 MNHNY, CDR2 SVGAGI (reference sequence). This CDR3 has 14 amino acids. V lost 5 bases and J 4 bases, leaving 12 bases between the germline ends. This CDR3 is CASSASSLYNEQFF. In nucleotides, the CDR3 is TGTGCCAGCAGTGCGTCTAGCCTTTACAATGAGCAGTTCTTC.

This sequence joins TRBV18 and TRBJ2-1; D gene unclear. Trimming removed 2 bases at V and 9 bases at J, with 14 bases between. The CDR3 is 14 residues long. Per the germline V gene, CDR1 is KGHSH and CDR2 is LQKENI. In DNA form, the CDR3 reads TGTGCCAGCTCACCAGACCGGACCCACCGTGAGCAGTTCTTC. The encoded protein is CASSPDRTHREQFF.

CDR3 in amino acids: CASSQATGHTDTQYF. CDR3 DNA sequence: TGTGCCAGCAGCCAAGCTACAGGTCACACAGATACGCAGTATTTT. This chain uses TRBV14 with TRBJ2-3, with D possibly being TRBD1 (5 bases). CDR3 size: 15 residues. Germline CDR1 is SGHDN and CDR2 is FVKESK. V shed 1 base and J shed 2 bases, with 10 bases lying between them.

The chain uses TRBV5-5 and TRBJ2-7; the D is unclear. V was pared by 0 bases and J by 4 bases, with 14 bases between. The CDR3 contains 15 residues. Germline CDR1 reads SGHKS; CDR2 reads YYEKEE (reference sequence). CDR3 region: CASSLVSPGSYEQYF. The CDR3 DNA reads as TGTGCCAGCAGCTTGGTATCTCCAGGTTCTTACGAGCAGTACTTC.

The rearrangement joins TRBV9 to TRBJ2-7; a weak D match, TRBD1 (6 bases). This CDR3 comprises 14 residues. CDR1 and CDR2 (germline): SGDLS, YYNGEE. Trimming shortened V by 4 bases and J by 2 bases, and 13 bases separated the two germline ends. This CDR3 is CASSPYRETYEQYF. In DNA form, the CDR3 reads TGTGCCAGCAGCCCGTACAGGGAGACCTACGAGCAGTACTTC.

The genes are TRBV6-6 and TRBJ2-3; TRBD1 agrees at 7 bases. Germline V gene sequence: CDR1 MNHNY, CDR2 SVGAGI (reference sequence). Germline trimming cut 6 bases from V and 2 bases from J; bases unmatched to any gene: 8. The CDR3 runs 15 residues. The CDR3 DNA sequence: TGTGCCAGCAGCGACAGACAGGGAACCACAGATACGCAGTATTTT. Translating it yields CASSDRQGTTDTQYF.

The gene calls are TRBV7-8 and TRBJ2-1; TRBD1 might be the D (6 bases). Germline CDR1 and CDR2: SGHVS and FQNEAQ. CDR3 length: 14 amino acids. Trimming stripped 5 bases from V and 3 bases from J, with 11 bases between. The CDR3 region is CASSPRDNYNEQFF. The CDR3 coding sequence is TGTGCCAGCAGCCCACGGGACAACTACAATGAGCAGTTCTTC.